One sample yielded the 7 T cell receptor beta chains listed below, sequenced in a study of T cells in Graves' hyperthyroidism and ophthalmopathy. RNA transcripts gave rise to amplified TCR beta CDR3 regions. Initially, a first-round RT-PCR of the TCR CDR3 employed the HTBI primer set. TCRdb used MiXCR to reprocess the multiplex PCR reads, holding one entry per CDR3 protein. The sample records fewer than 450,000 distinct CDR3 sequences, about 14% being singletons. The sample comprised blood. The receptors were gathered from a man between 50 and 59 years old with Graves' ophthalmopathy.

The genes are TRBV6-1 and TRBJ1-2, with 11 bases matching TRBD1. This CDR3 spans 18 amino acids. The ends lost 7 bases at V and 1 base at J; junction bases unmatched: 14. Germline CDR1 is MNHNS and CDR2 is SASEGT. In nucleotides, the CDR3 is TGTGCCAGCAAACTCCTCGGGCGGACAGGGGGCGGTAACTATGGCTACACCTTC. It encodes CASKLLGRTGGGNYGYTF.

With regard to this clonotype: This may stem from a read error, because a much larger clone lies one nucleotide away. This chain uses TRBV12-3 or TRBV12-4 with TRBJ1-1, with D unclear. This CDR3 has 11 amino acids. CDR3 nucleotides: TGTGCCAGCAGTTTAGGCAGTGAGGCTTCCTTT. This gives the protein CASSLGSEASF.

This clonotype was counted at least ten times. This chain links TRBV3-1 with TRBJ1-6; 7 bases are a match to TRBD1. V lost 2 bases and J lost 7; bases outside the gene matches: 2. CDR1 LGHDT and CDR2 YNNKEL come from the germline V gene (reference sequence). The CDR3 consists of 14 residues. The CDR3 reads CASSQRDSNSPLHF. The CDR3 bases are TGTGCCAGCAGCCAAAGGGACAGCAATTCACCCCTCCACTTT.

Ten or more counts support this clonotype. The rearrangement uses TRBV7-8 and TRBJ1-1; D might be TRBD1 (6 bases). The CDR3 totals 14 residues. Trimming took off 5 bases at V and 0 bases at J, with 10 bases between the two ends. The V gene's germline CDR1 is SGHVS and CDR2 FQNEAQ. The CDR3 bases are TGTGCCAGCAGCCCTTACAGGGTGAACACTGAAGCTTTCTTT. Protein: CASSPYRVNTEAFF.

In its sample, this clonotype was seen many times. The gene calls are TRBV2 and TRBJ2-5; TRBD2 is a possible D gene (6 bases). From germline, CDR1 is SNHLY and CDR2 FYNNEI. This CDR3 has 14 amino acids. Trimming shortened V by 5 bases and J by 5 bases, and 15 bases separated the two germline ends. The CDR3: CASSYQGLRETQYF. In nucleotides, the CDR3 is TGTGCCAGCAGTTATCAGGGACTTAGGGAGACCCAGTACTTC.

The rearrangement joins TRBV6-1 to TRBJ2-1; no reliable D call. The CDR3 loop spans 14 amino acids. With 2 bases removed from V and 4 bases from J, the gap between germline ends came to 9 bases. Germline-derived CDR1 and CDR2 are MNHNS and SASEGT. The CDR3 here is CASSEQDPYNEQFF. The CDR3 DNA sequence: TGTGCCAGCAGTGAACAGGACCCATACAATGAGCAGTTCTTC.

This clonotype was detected many times. The chain links TRBV7-9 to TRBJ2-3; D call uncertain. This CDR3 is 13 amino acids long. Trimming shortened V by 4 bases and J by 7 bases, and 12 bases separated the two germline ends. Germline V lookup: CDR1 SEHNR, CDR2 FQNEAQ (reference sequence). The CDR3 region is CASSSSDKNTQYF. The CDR3 region has the DNA TGTGCCAGCAGCTCCTCCGATAAAAATACGCAGTATTTT.